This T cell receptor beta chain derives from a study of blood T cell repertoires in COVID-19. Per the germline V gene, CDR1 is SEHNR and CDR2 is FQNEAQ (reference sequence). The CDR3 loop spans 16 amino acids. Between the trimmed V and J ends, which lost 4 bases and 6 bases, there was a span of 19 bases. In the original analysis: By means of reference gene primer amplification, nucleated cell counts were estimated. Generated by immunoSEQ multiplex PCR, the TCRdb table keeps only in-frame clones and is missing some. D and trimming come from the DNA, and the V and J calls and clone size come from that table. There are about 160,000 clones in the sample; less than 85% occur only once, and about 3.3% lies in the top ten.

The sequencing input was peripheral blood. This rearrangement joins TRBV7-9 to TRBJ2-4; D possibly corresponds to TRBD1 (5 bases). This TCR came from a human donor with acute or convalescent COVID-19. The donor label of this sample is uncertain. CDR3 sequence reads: CASSSRSLRQLNIQYF. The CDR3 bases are TGTGCCAGCAGCTCCAGATCACTCCGACAGCTAAACATTCAGTACTTC.